This T cell receptor beta chain was recovered during a study of blood T cell repertoires in COVID-19. Germline V CDR1 and CDR2: MDHEN, SYDVKM. This CDR3 contains 15 residues. Germline trimming cut 7 bases from V and 4 bases from J; bases unmatched to any gene: 7. Sequenced by immunoSEQ multiplex PCR; TCRdb stores in-frame clones only, minus some. The table shows approximately 110,000 clones, with 81% occurring only once. The clonotype comes from a man in his fifties or sixties with acute or convalescent COVID-19. The sample consisted of peripheral blood. The gene calls are TRBV28 and TRBJ2-2; TRBD1 matches 9 bases. CDR3: CASIGTTGGTGELFF. CDR3 nucleotide sequence: TGTGCCAGCATTGGGACGACAGGGGGCACCGGGGAGCTGTTTTTT.